Shown below are 10 T cell receptor beta chains from a single sample sequenced in a study of control samples from healthy donors and cancer patients. Profiling relied on immunoSEQ multiplex PCR, and the TCRdb table lists in-frame clones only, not all of them. The table lists a few hundred thousand clones, about nine tenths of them singletons. Sequenced: PBMCs. Receptors were obtained from a man aged 35 to 55 with head and neck cancer.

This chain uses TRBV19 with TRBJ2-7; 9 nucleotides match TRBD1. This CDR3 is built from 14 residues. With V trimmed by 5 bases and J by 0 bases, 2 bases remained unmatched. CDR1 LNHDA and CDR2 SQIVND come from the germline V gene (reference sequence). CDR3 DNA: TGTGCCAGTAGTTTGGACAGGGGCTCCTACGAGCAGTACTTC. Amino acids: CASSLDRGSYEQYF.

The CDR3 DNA reads TGTGCCAGCAGCTTGGTCGGACAGATGAACACTGAAGCTTTCTTT. As protein: CASSLVGQMNTEAFF. The rearrangement links TRBV5-6 to TRBJ1-1, with a weak D call TRBD1 (6 bases). The CDR3 consists of 15 residues. Germline assignment: CDR1 SGHDT and CDR2 YYEEEE. The V and J ends lost 0 bases and 0 bases respectively, with 9 bases between them.

The rearrangement joins TRBV5-1 to TRBJ2-1, with 12 nucleotides matching TRBD2. V trimming: 4 bases; J trimming: 8 bases; junction bases outside the gene matches: 7. Germline lookup yields CDR1 SGHRS and CDR2 YFSETQ. The CDR3 contains 15 residues. The CDR3 nucleotides are TGCGCCAGCAGCCCTAGGACTAGCGGGGTGGATGAGCAGTTCTTC. Amino acids: CASSPRTSGVDEQFF. Using reference TRBV5-1 and TRBJ2-1 for the parts outside the CDR3, the full variable domain is KAGVTQTPRYLIKTRGQQVTLSCSPISGHRSVSWYQQTPGQGLQFLFEYFSETQRNKGNFPGRFSGRQFSNSRSEMNVSTLELGDSALYLCASSPRTSGVDEQFFGPGTRLTVL.

This clone is a singleton in its sample. This chain uses TRBV13 with TRBJ2-7; D is perhaps TRBD1 (6 bases). CDR3 length: 14 residues. V was cut by 5 bases and J by 4 bases, with 15 bases left in between. Per the germline V gene, CDR1 is PRHDT and CDR2 is FYEKMQ (reference sequence). CDR3 sequence reads: CASSVGSGAYEQYF. CDR3 sequence (DNA): TGTGCCAGCAGCGTGGGATCAGGGGCTTACGAGCAGTACTTC.

V usage is TRBV7-9 and J usage is TRBJ2-1, with 8 bases identical to TRBD1. The germline V gene encodes CDR1 SEHNR and CDR2 FQNEAQ (reference sequence). This CDR3 is built from 14 residues. V trimming: 5 bases; J trimming: 5 bases; junction bases outside the gene matches: 5. CDR3: CASSRGQVDNEQFF. CDR3 coding DNA: TGTGCCAGCAGCCGGGGACAGGTGGACAATGAGCAGTTCTTC.

The rearrangement uses TRBV19 and TRBJ2-1, with 8 positions matching TRBD1. CDR1 and CDR2 from the germline V gene are LNHDA and SQIVND (reference sequence). The CDR3 spans 15 residues. J gave up 2 bases and V 4 bases, and 4 bases lay outside the gene matches. The chain's CDR3 is CASSKDREAYNEQFF. CDR3 DNA: TGTGCCAGTAGTAAGGACAGGGAGGCCTACAATGAGCAGTTCTTC.

V gene TRBV11-2 combines with J gene TRBJ2-2; no definite D call. Trimming pared 5 bases from V and 5 bases from J, leaving 9 bases between. The CDR3 is made up of 13 amino acids. CDR1 is SGHAT, CDR2 FQNNGV, per germline. The CDR3 protein is CASSQFATGELFF. For the CDR3, the DNA is TGTGCCAGCAGCCAATTTGCGACCGGGGAGCTGTTTTTT. The entire variable domain, with the rest obtained from reference TRBV11-2 and TRBJ2-2, is as follows: EAGVAQSPRYKIIEKRQSVAFWCNPISGHATLYWYQQILGQGPKLLIQFQNNGVVDDSQLPKDRFSAERLKGVDSTLKIQPAKLEDSAVYLCASSQFATGELFFGEGSRLTVL.

This chain uses TRBV27 with TRBJ1-5, with 9 positions matching TRBD1. The CDR3 totals 14 residues. The ends lost 2 bases at V and 7 bases at J; junction bases unmatched: 3. Germline CDR1 and CDR2: MNHEY and SMNVEV (reference sequence). The CDR3 loop reads CASSLGQGRQPQHF. CDR3 coding DNA: TGTGCCAGCAGTTTAGGACAGGGGAGGCAGCCCCAGCATTTT.

As for this clone: Other DNA sequences of this sample code for an identical CDR3. The CDR3 reads CAISQDSYEQYF. The CDR3 DNA reads TGTGCCATCAGTCAGGATTCCTACGAGCAGTACTTC. The chain has TRBV10-3 and TRBJ2-7; D gene unclear. The CDR3 has 12 amino acids. The V and J ends lost 5 bases and 1 base respectively, with 6 bases between them. Germline CDR1 reads ENHRY; CDR2 reads SYGVKD.

V and J are TRBV7-6 and TRBJ2-7; TRBD1 is a possible D gene (5 bases). Germline V gene lookup returns CDR1 SGHVS and CDR2 FNYEAQ. V lost 0 bases and J 4 bases, leaving 13 bases between the germline ends. CDR3 length: 15 amino acids. This CDR3 reads CASSLAPTEEYEQYF. As DNA, the CDR3 is TGTGCCAGCAGCTTAGCGCCGACAGAAGAGTACGAGCAGTACTTC.